These 16 T cell receptor beta chains came from one sample sequenced in a study of T-cell reconstitution after alpha-beta-depleted transplantation in children. TCRbeta library construction was performed incorporating unique molecular identifiers. TCRdb redid the calling of the PCR reads with MiXCR, one entry per CDR3 protein. The repertoire holds about 360,000 distinct CDR3 sequences, with about an eighth as singletons. Sequenced material: PBMCs, taken from the stem cell graft. The receptors were sampled from a human donor who donated a stem cell graft to a child with Fanconi anemia.

Many counts were recorded for this clonotype. This rearrangement joins TRBV7-2 to TRBJ2-2, with TRBD1 as a possible D gene (6 bases). The CDR3 is 16 amino acids. Germline CDR1 is SGHTA and CDR2 is FQGNSA. The V and J ends lost 2 bases and 0 bases respectively, with 10 bases between them. CDR3 in amino acids: CASSLFTGTNTGELFF. CDR3 sequence (DNA): TGTGCCAGCAGCTTATTTACAGGGACGAACACCGGGGAGCTGTTTTTT.

This clonotype was found a few times. V and J are TRBV5-1 and TRBJ2-3, with TRBD1 matching over 11 bases. The CDR3 contains 16 residues. The V gene's germline CDR1 is SGHRS and CDR2 YFSETQ. V lost 4 bases, J lost 4 bases, and 8 bases stayed unmatched. This CDR3 is CASSIYGTGGSDTQYF. CDR3 coding DNA: TGCGCCAGCAGCATCTACGGGACAGGGGGTTCAGATACGCAGTATTTT.

This clonotype occurred a few times. This rearrangement joins TRBV5-1 to TRBJ2-6; D unclear. CDR3 size: 17 residues. The V end lost 0 bases, the J end lost 4 bases, and 14 bases lay between the germline ends. Germline-derived CDR1 and CDR2 are SGHRS and YFSETQ. CDR3 sequence (DNA): TGCGCCAGCAGCTTGGAAGTTTCAGGTTCCGGGGCCAACGTCCTGACTTTC. It translates to CASSLEVSGSGANVLTF. The entire variable domain, with the rest obtained from reference TRBV5-1 and TRBJ2-6, is as follows: KAGVTQTPRYLIKTRGQQVTLSCSPISGHRSVSWYQQTPGQGLQFLFEYFSETQRNKGNFPGRFSGRQFSNSRSEMNVSTLELGDSALYLCASSLEVSGSGANVLTFGAGSRLTVL.

This clonotype appeared a few times. This chain links TRBV6-5 with TRBJ2-1; no firm D call. Germline V gives CDR1 MNHEY, CDR2 SVGAGI. Trimming took 5 bases from V and 7 from J, leaving 9 bases between them. This CDR3 is 12 amino acids long. CDR3 loop: CASSPRSNEQFF. The CDR3 region has the DNA TGTGCCAGCAGTCCGCGGTCAAATGAGCAGTTCTTC.

This rearrangement joins TRBV5-1 to TRBJ2-1; TRBD1 agrees at 7 bases. V lost 4 bases to trimming and J lost 7 bases; unmatched junction nucleotides: 11. Germline V gene data show CDR1 as SGHRS and CDR2 as YFSETQ. The CDR3 is 15 amino acids. This CDR3 reads CASSVTGTRGNEQFF. For the CDR3, the DNA is TGCGCCAGCAGCGTGACCGGGACCAGGGGGAATGAGCAGTTCTTC.

The chain employs TRBV7-9 and TRBJ2-3; D remains ambiguous. Germline CDR1 and CDR2: SEHNR and FQNEAQ (reference sequence). V lost 2 bases, J lost 1 base, and 16 bases lay in between. The CDR3 covers 17 residues. The CDR3 protein is CASSLISPRRGTDTQYF. The DNA of the CDR3 is TGTGCCAGCAGCTTAATTTCCCCTAGAAGGGGCACAGATACGCAGTATTTT.

This clonotype showed up just a few times. The chain recombines TRBV9 with TRBJ1-1; weak D call: TRBD1 (5 bases). Germline assignment: CDR1 SGDLS and CDR2 YYNGEE. The V and J ends lost 0 bases and 4 bases respectively, with 13 bases between them. The CDR3 is 15 residues long. CDR3 sequence (DNA): TGTGCCAGCAGCGTAGAGGGGTCAAGTAGCACTGAAGCTTTCTTT. This sequence encodes CASSVEGSSSTEAFF.

This clonotype was seen a handful of times. J is TRBJ2-3 and V is TRBV15; TRBD1 matches 7 bases. The V gene end was trimmed by 1 base and the J gene end by 1 base; junction bases not matched to a gene: 2. The CDR3 extends over 15 amino acids. Germline assignment: CDR1 LNHNV and CDR2 YYDKDF (reference sequence). The CDR3 nucleotides read TGTGCCACCAGCAGAGGACAGGGCGGCACAGATACGCAGTATTTT. This translates into CATSRGQGGTDTQYF.

J is TRBJ2-5 and V is TRBV28; 14 bases are shared with TRBD2. Germline CDR1 is MDHEN and CDR2 is SYDVKM. This CDR3 is built from 16 residues. Losses at the gene ends were 5 bases for V and 6 bases for J; bases not matched to a gene: 8. CDR3 nucleotides: TGTGCCAGCAGTCGAACCGGGACTAGCGGGGGTCAGACCCAGTACTTC. It is translated as CASSRTGTSGGQTQYF.

There are a few counts of this clonotype. The V gene is TRBV11-2, the J gene TRBJ1-6; a possible D gene is TRBD1 (5 bases). Trimming removed 4 bases from V and 6 bases from J, with 13 bases in between. This CDR3 spans 15 amino acids. Germline loops: CDR1 SGHAT, CDR2 FQNNGV. CDR3 loop: CASSSQTGGNSPLHF. CDR3 nucleotide sequence: TGTGCCAGCAGCTCCCAAACGGGGGGTAATTCACCCCTCCACTTT. Drawing the rest from reference TRBV11-2 and TRBJ1-6, the complete variable domain is EAGVAQSPRYKIIEKRQSVAFWCNPISGHATLYWYQQILGQGPKLLIQFQNNGVVDDSQLPKDRFSAERLKGVDSTLKIQPAKLEDSAVYLCASSSQTGGNSPLHFGNGTRLTVT.

This clonotype has only a few counts. The chain couples TRBV5-5 to TRBJ1-2, with D possibly being TRBD1 (6 bases). V lost 1 base and J 8 bases, leaving 12 bases between the germline ends. Germline CDR1 reads SGHKS; CDR2 reads YYEKEE (reference sequence). This CDR3 comprises 13 residues. This CDR3 reads CASSLPGGRGYTF. DNA for the CDR3: TGTGCCAGCAGCTTGCCCGGGGGCCGGGGCTACACCTTC.

As to this clonotype: One junction end does not reproduce the germline sequence, and a read error may be involved. The chain uses TRBV7-7 and TRBJ2-5, with D maybe TRBD1 (5 bases). This CDR3 comprises 15 residues. The germline V gene encodes CDR1 SSHAT and CDR2 FNYEAQ (reference sequence). Here the CDR3 DNA reads TGTGCTAGCAGCTTAGGGGTTCTTAGGGAAGAGACCCAGTACTTC. Amino acids: CASSLGVLREETQYF.

This clonotype was found a few times. This chain links TRBV4-3 with TRBJ1-4; TRBD1 matches 7 bases. V lost 0 bases and J lost 8; bases outside the gene matches: 9. CDR3 size: 16 residues. Germline CDR1 LGHNA, CDR2 YSLEER. The DNA of the CDR3 is TGCGCCAGCAGCCAAGATTGGCGACAGGGTAGAGAAAAACTGTTTTTT. Its translation is CASSQDWRQGREKLFF.

The chain links TRBV7-9 to TRBJ2-5, with 10 nucleotides matching TRBD2. The CDR3 spans 14 residues. CDR1 is SEHNR, CDR2 FQNEAQ, per germline (reference sequence). Trimming removed 5 bases from V and 3 bases from J; junction bases left unmatched: 3. The CDR3 bases are TGTGCCAGCAGCATTCTAGCGGGGGAAGAGACCCAGTACTTC. This codes for CASSILAGEETQYF.

V usage is TRBV4-2 and J usage is TRBJ2-3; 9 bases are shared with TRBD1. Per the germline V gene, CDR1 is LGHNA and CDR2 is YNFKEQ. The V and J ends lost 8 bases and 5 bases, in that order; junction bases with no gene match: 11. The CDR3 contains 15 residues. The CDR3 reads CASATGTGLGDTQYF. The CDR3 bases are TGTGCCAGCGCGACCGGGACAGGGCTGGGAGATACGCAGTATTTT.

This clonotype was recorded at least ten times. The rearrangement uses TRBV5-1 and TRBJ2-1; either TRBD1 or TRBD2 may supply D (6 bases each). Between the trimmed V and J ends, which lost 1 base and 7 bases, there was a span of 18 bases. The germline CDR1 and CDR2 sequences are SGHRS and YFSETQ. The CDR3 sequence is 16 residues long. In DNA form, the CDR3 reads TGCGCCAGCAGCTTGACCGGAGGGGGGCAGTATAATGAGCAGTTCTTC. Translation gives CASSLTGGGQYNEQFF.